This is a list of T cell receptor beta chains from one sample in a study of T cells in Graves' hyperthyroidism and ophthalmopathy. MiXCR, run by TCRdb on the multiplex PCR reads, gives a single entry per CDR3 protein. The sample includes around 620,000 distinct CDR3 sequences, around 14% of them seen just once. The source material was blood. Receptors originate from a woman younger than 35 with Graves' ophthalmopathy. Both conserved end residues are part of each CDR3. A D gene is named only where the DNA matches it firmly. Clone sizes are given selectively: once, few, many, or a class where the clone is expanded.

DNA,CDR3,J,size,D,V
TGTGCCAGCACCAAACAGGGGGAGGGCGGGGAGCTGTTTTTT,CASTKQGEGGELFF,TRBJ2-2,many,.,TRBV7-2
TGTGCCAGCAGGCCGGGGCAGGATGCGCAGGCCCAGCATTTT,CASRPGQDAQAQHF,TRBJ1-5,many,.,TRBV6-1
TGCAGTGCTAGAGGGACTAGCGGGAGGCCCAATGAGCAGTTCTTC,CSARGTSGRPNEQFF,TRBJ2-1,.,TRBD2,TRBV20-1
TGTGCCAGCAGCTTAGGGGGGACTAGCGGATACAATGAGCAGTTCTTC,CASSLGGTSGYNEQFF,TRBJ2-1,many,TRBD2,TRBV7-9
TGTGCCAGCAGCGGTACGGTTCTGGGCGGGAGAATGGGCCTTGGACAGTTCTTC,CASSGTVLGGRMGLGQFF,TRBJ2-1,.,TRBD2,TRBV7-9
TGTGCCAGCTCACCACTGCAGGGGAACTATGGCTACACCTTC,CASSPLQGNYGYTF,TRBJ1-2,many,.,TRBV18
TGTGCCAGCAGTCGGGGGTTCGGCGAGCAGTACTTC,CASSRGFGEQYF,TRBJ2-7,once,.,TRBV6-2/TRBV6-3
TGTGCCAGCAGCCCTCGGACAGGAGTAAACTACGAGCAGTACTTC,CASSPRTGVNYEQYF,TRBJ2-7,many,TRBD1,TRBV7-6
TGTGCCACCAGTGATTTTGGGCAACAAGAGACCCAGTACTTC,CATSDFGQQETQYF,TRBJ2-5,many,.,TRBV24-1
TGTGCCAGCAGTTACTCGACTCTCGTTACTGAAGCTTTCTTT,CASSYSTLVTEAFF,TRBJ1-1,few,.,TRBV6-5